This T cell receptor (beta chain) originates from a study of Tregs in tolerant kidney transplant recipients. In regard to this clone: Its specificity is not known.

Study outcomes and limitations: The small number of patients limits these findings pending further validation.

CD4+CD25+CD127- Tregs, CD4+CD25- non-Tregs, CD4 and CD8 cells were sorted. V was pared by 0 bases and J by 4 bases, with 12 bases between. CDR1 is PRHDT and CDR2 is FYEKMQ in the germline V gene (reference sequence). The CDR3 runs 15 residues. Sequenced by immunoSEQ multiplex PCR; TCRdb stores in-frame clones only, minus some. The table includes 75,000 to 100,000 clones, more than 90% detected once. This TCR came from a human donor in good health. Sequences were obtained from CD8+ T cells from blood. The chain has TRBV13 and TRBJ1-1; no firm D call. CDR3 amino acids: CASSLGLPGGTEAFF. As DNA, the CDR3 is TGTGCCAGCAGCTTAGGCCTCCCGGGCGGCACTGAAGCTTTCTTT.